Below are 30 T cell receptor beta chains sequenced from a single sample in a study of blood T cell repertoires in COVID-19. The assay was immunoSEQ multiplex PCR, and TCRdb's table has in-frame clones only and misses some. The data hold 150,000 to 200,000 clones, with around 87% observed a single time. Sequences were obtained from peripheral blood. These receptors were obtained from a young man with acute or convalescent COVID-19.

V usage is TRBV5-5 and J usage is TRBJ2-2; D remains unclear. Germline CDR1 SGHKS, CDR2 YYEKEE (reference sequence). The V gene lost 0 bases and the J gene lost 0 bases, with 12 bases spanning the gap. CDR3 size: 17 residues. The CDR3 DNA follows: TGTGCCAGCAGCTTGGCCTTGGGTCAGGCGAACACCGGGGAGCTGTTTTTT. Encoded protein: CASSLALGQANTGELFF.

The rearrangement links TRBV27 to TRBJ1-2; TRBD1 matches 12 bases. The germline V gene has CDR1 MNHEY and CDR2 SMNVEV (reference sequence). V was pared by 6 bases and J by 4 bases, with 6 bases of the junction left unmatched. This CDR3 is 15 amino acids long. The CDR3 loop reads CASRMGTGGPYGYTF. The CDR3 DNA sequence: TGTGCCAGCAGGATGGGGACAGGGGGCCCCTATGGCTACACCTTC.

This chain links TRBV7-8 with TRBJ2-3; tentatively, D is TRBD2 (5 bases). The CDR3 consists of 15 residues. The germline gives CDR1 SGHVS, CDR2 FQNEAQ. The V end lost 8 bases, the J end lost 0 bases, and 15 bases lay between the germline ends. DNA for the CDR3: TGTGCCAGCTCTCAAAAACGGACTAGCACAGATACGCAGTATTTT. This translates into CASSQKRTSTDTQYF.

This clone was seen a single time. V usage is TRBV6-5 and J usage is TRBJ2-6, with TRBD2 as a possible D gene (5 bases). In germline, CDR1 is MNHEY, CDR2 SVGAGI. The ends were cut back, 8 bases at V and 0 bases at J, with 8 bases in the middle. The CDR3 runs to 14 residues. The CDR3 nucleotides read TGTGCCAGCTGGGGAGCCTCTGGGGCCAACGTCCTGACTTTC. As protein: CASWGASGANVLTF.

The chain has TRBV7-3 and TRBJ1-1; D is undetermined. Trimming took 2 bases from V and 1 from J, leaving 5 bases between them. The CDR3 extends over 13 amino acids. Germline V gene lookup returns CDR1 SGHTA and CDR2 FQGTGA. Here the CDR3 DNA reads TGTGCCAGCAGCTTACTTTGGAACACTGAAGCTTTCTTT. Protein sequence: CASSLLWNTEAFF.

Note on this clone: Sequence at one end of the junction differs from germline and may be a read error. The CDR3 region is CASSQAGGPYIGQFF. In DNA, the CDR3 is TGTGCCAGCAGTCAAGCGGGGGGGCCCTACATTGGGCAGTTCTTC. The chain employs TRBV2 and TRBJ2-1; 10 bases are shared with TRBD2. Germline-derived CDR1 and CDR2 are SNHLY and FYNNEI. The length of the CDR3 is 15 residues.

V and J are TRBV2 and TRBJ2-3; 13 bases line up with TRBD2. Trimming cost V 6 bases and J 3 bases; bases outside gene matches: 3. CDR1 and CDR2 from the germline V gene are SNHLY and FYNNEI. This CDR3 has 15 amino acids. DNA of the CDR3: TGTGCCAGCAGCTTACTAGCGGGGGGGACAGATACGCAGTATTTT. As protein: CASSLLAGGTDTQYF. Full variable domain (remainder filled in from reference TRBV2 and TRBJ2-3): EPEVTQTPSHQVTQMGQEVILRCVPISNHLYFYWYRQILGQKVEFLVSFYNNEISEKSEIFDDQFSVERPDGSNFTLKIRSTKLEDSAMYFCASSLLAGGTDTQYFGPGTRLTVL.

This sequence joins TRBV21-1 and TRBJ2-1; the table's D call, TRBD2, was not checked against the DNA. TRBV21-1 is designated a pseudogene. The CDR3 has 18 amino acids. In DNA, the CDR3 is TGTGCCAGCAGCAAACGGGGGGAGACAGGAAAAACCTACAATGAGCAGTTCTTC. Translation gives CASSKRGETGKTYNEQFF.

The J gene is TRBJ2-2, the V gene TRBV18; D unresolved. The CDR3 has 15 residues. The V end lost 0 bases, the J end lost 4 bases, and 9 bases lay between the germline ends. Germline V gives CDR1 KGHSH, CDR2 LQKENI. CDR3 sequence: CASSPPSRTTGELFF. For the CDR3, the DNA is TGTGCCAGCTCACCACCCTCCAGAACCACCGGGGAGCTGTTTTTT.

V and J are TRBV30 and TRBJ1-1; D remains unclear. CDR1 and CDR2 (germline): GTSNPN, SVGIG (reference sequence). The V end was cut by 3 bases, the J end by 5 bases, with 7 bases between. CDR3 length: 11 amino acids. Here the CDR3 reads CAWSRRTEAFF. The CDR3, as DNA: TGTGCCTGGAGCCGGAGGACTGAAGCTTTCTTT.

The chain uses TRBV6-5 and TRBJ2-5, with 8 bases aligning to TRBD1. In germline, CDR1 is MNHEY, CDR2 SVGAGI. This CDR3 is built from 14 residues. The junction had 3 bases not matched to a gene; V was cut back by 2 bases and J by 4 bases. The CDR3 protein is CASSYQDRGETQYF. The CDR3 coding sequence is TGTGCCAGCAGTTACCAAGACAGGGGAGAGACCCAGTACTTC.

This clone was seen a few times. The gene calls are TRBV9 and TRBJ2-6; D possibly corresponds to TRBD1 (6 bases). V lost 4 bases and J lost 2, with 13 bases in between. In germline, CDR1 is SGDLS, CDR2 YYNGEE. CDR3 length equals 16 residues. This CDR3 is CASSINTGPGANVLTF. The DNA for the CDR3 is TGTGCCAGCAGCATCAATACAGGGCCTGGGGCCAACGTCCTGACTTTC.

This chain joins TRBV9 and TRBJ2-5; 9 nucleotides align to TRBD1. The germline V gene encodes CDR1 SGDLS and CDR2 YYNGEE. V shed 3 bases, J shed 6 bases, and the junction held 6 bases outside the gene matches. The CDR3 extends over 14 amino acids. DNA of the CDR3: TGTGCCAGCAGCGCCATACAGGGGGCGCAGACCCAGTACTTC. It encodes CASSAIQGAQTQYF.

Only a few counts were recorded for this clone. The rearrangement joins TRBV19 to TRBJ1-6; D perhaps matches TRBD1 (5 bases). The CDR3 has 15 amino acids. Trimming left V 5 bases short and J 7 bases short, with 15 bases between. Germline V gives CDR1 LNHDA, CDR2 SQIVND (reference sequence). In DNA, the CDR3 is TGTGCCAGTAGTCCTGGGCGTGCAGGGAATTCACCCCTCCACTTT. This sequence encodes CASSPGRAGNSPLHF.

The V gene is TRBV2, the J gene TRBJ1-3; D remains ambiguous. CDR3 length equals 17 residues. From germline, CDR1 is SNHLY and CDR2 FYNNEI. V was cut by 8 bases and J by 0 bases, with 20 bases left in between. CDR3: CASGFTETYHSGNTIYF. Here the CDR3 DNA reads TGTGCCAGCGGATTTACAGAGACATACCACTCTGGAAACACCATATATTTT.

The chain links TRBV7-8 to TRBJ2-4; tentatively, D is TRBD2 (6 bases). Germline V gives CDR1 SGHVS, CDR2 FQNEAQ. The germline V and J ends were trimmed by 5 bases and 1 base, with 24 bases remaining between them. The CDR3 has 19 residues. The DNA for the CDR3 is TGTGCCAGCAGCCGGAGGACGGGGGATCTGTTTGTGGCCAAAAACATTCAGTACTTC. Its translation is CASSRRTGDLFVAKNIQYF.

The chain has TRBV6-5 and TRBJ1-2, with D perhaps TRBD1 (5 bases). V was trimmed by 7 bases and J by 8 bases, leaving 17 bases between them. CDR1 is MNHEY and CDR2 is SVGAGI in the germline V gene. CDR3 length equals 13 residues. The CDR3 nucleotides are TGTGCCAGCATTTCTGCCGGGGGGTTAGGCTACACCTTC. Residues: CASISAGGLGYTF.

This sequence joins TRBV5-4 and TRBJ2-1; 7 nucleotides agree with TRBD1. Germline values: CDR1 SGHNT, CDR2 YYREEE (reference sequence). V was clipped by 3 bases and J by 3 bases; unmatched bases: 3. The CDR3 is 14 amino acids. CDR3 sequence reads: CASSSGGVYNEQFF. The DNA for the CDR3 is TGTGCCAGCAGCTCAGGGGGAGTCTACAATGAGCAGTTCTTC.

J is TRBJ2-5 and V is TRBV4-1; D is undetermined. The CDR3 runs to 13 residues. V was trimmed by 3 bases and J by 3 bases, leaving 8 bases between them. Germline-derived CDR1 and CDR2 are MGHRA and YSYEKL. CDR3 coding DNA: TGCGCCAGCAGCCAGACAAGAAAAGAGACCCAGTACTTC. Encoded protein: CASSQTRKETQYF.

V gene TRBV27 combines with J gene TRBJ2-1, with TRBD2 matching 15 bases. Germline-derived CDR1 and CDR2 are MNHEY and SMNVEV (reference sequence). V was clipped by 3 bases and J by 10 bases; unmatched bases: 13. CDR3 length: 18 amino acids. CDR3 nucleotides: TGTGCCAGCAGTTTCACCCGCGGACTAGCGGGGGGGCCGAGGGAGCAGTTCTTC. Its protein product is CASSFTRGLAGGPREQFF.

On this clone itself: The identical CDR3 is also encoded by other nucleotide sequences in the sample. The V gene is TRBV27, the J gene TRBJ1-1; D is unresolved. Looked up from germline, CDR1 is MNHEY and CDR2 is SMNVEV (reference sequence). V lost 3 bases, J lost 3 bases, and 8 bases lay in between. This CDR3 region has 13 residues. The CDR3 bases are TGTGCCAGCAGTTTGGGCCGATACACTGAAGCTTTCTTT. Translating it yields CASSLGRYTEAFF.

This chain joins TRBV2 and TRBJ2-5; D remains ambiguous. Germline CDR1 reads SNHLY; CDR2 reads FYNNEI. CDR3 length equals 11 residues. V was pared by 6 bases and J by 5 bases, with 7 bases between. The CDR3, as DNA: TGTGCCAGCAGGAGTAGCGAGACCCAGTACTTC. It encodes CASRSSETQYF.

J is TRBJ2-7 and V is TRBV10-2; 7 nucleotides agree with TRBD1. Trimming took 6 bases from V and 0 from J; bases not matched to a gene: 5. The CDR3 runs to 14 residues. Germline V gene lookup returns CDR1 WSHSY and CDR2 SAAADI. CDR3 DNA sequence: TGCGCCAGCAGAGGACAGGCCAGCTCCTACGAGCAGTACGTC. Translation gives CASRGQASSYEQYV.

This rearrangement joins TRBV27 to TRBJ1-1; D gene ambiguous. The CDR3 has 13 amino acids. Germline V CDR1 and CDR2: MNHEY, SMNVEV (reference sequence). Trimming cost V 1 base and J 1 base, with 4 bases left between them. CDR3 sequence reads: CASSLFGNTEAFF. The CDR3 DNA follows: TGTGCCAGCAGTTTATTCGGGAACACTGAAGCTTTCTTT.

The chain links TRBV5-1 to TRBJ1-2, with 8 bases matching TRBD1. The CDR3 runs to 14 residues. Germline V gene data show CDR1 as SGHRS and CDR2 as YFSETQ. Trimming cost V 4 bases and J 5 bases; bases outside gene matches: 7. CDR3 loop: CASSQGQEWYGYTF. The DNA of the CDR3 is TGCGCCAGCAGCCAGGGACAGGAGTGGTATGGCTACACCTTC.

V gene TRBV7-3 combines with J gene TRBJ2-2, with D unclear. CDR3 size: 15 residues. Germline CDR1 is SGHTA and CDR2 is FQGTGA. Trimming shortened V by 5 bases and J by 0 bases, and 10 bases separated the two germline ends. CDR3 region: CASSPAQTNTGELFF. CDR3 nucleotides: TGTGCCAGCAGCCCCGCACAAACGAACACCGGGGAGCTGTTTTTT.

The chain couples TRBV5-4 to TRBJ2-3, with 11 positions matching TRBD2. The CDR3 covers 17 residues. Germline CDR1 SGHNT, CDR2 YYREEE (reference sequence). After removal of 1 base from V and 2 bases from J, the junction contained 6 bases not matched to a gene. The CDR3 DNA is TGTGCCAGCAGCTTGAGGCTAGCGGGGGGTATCACAGATACGCAGTATTTT. Its protein product is CASSLRLAGGITDTQYF.

The chain has TRBV19 and TRBJ1-1; D not resolved. This CDR3 has 13 residues. The germline gives CDR1 LNHDA, CDR2 SQIVND (reference sequence). V shed 2 bases and J shed 5 bases, with 9 bases lying between them. CDR3 in amino acids: CASSINTGTEAFF. The CDR3 DNA sequence: TGTGCCAGTAGTATAAATACGGGGACTGAAGCTTTCTTT. The whole variable domain, filled in from reference TRBV19 and TRBJ1-1, reads DGGITQSPKYLFRKEGQNVTLSCEQNLNHDAMYWYRQDPGQGLRLIYYSQIVNDFQKGDIAEGYSVSREKKESFPLTVTSAQKNPTAFYLCASSINTGTEAFFGQGTRLTVV.

The chain combines TRBV4-1 with TRBJ2-5; 10 bases match TRBD2. The CDR3 consists of 16 residues. V gave up 4 bases and J gave up 4 bases; unmatched junction bases: 9. Germline CDR1 MGHRA, CDR2 YSYEKL. Written as DNA, the CDR3 is TGCGCCAGCAGCCCCCCGGATAGCGGGGGGATAGAGACCCAGTACTTC. Translation gives CASSPPDSGGIETQYF.

The rearrangement uses TRBV3-1 (or the pseudogene TRBV3-2) and TRBJ2-3; 9 nucleotides agree with TRBD2. The V gene's germline CDR1 is LGHDT and CDR2 YNNKEL (reference sequence). The CDR3 sequence is 13 residues long. Losses at the gene ends were 2 bases for V and 14 bases for J; bases not matched to a gene: 8. The CDR3 coding sequence is TGTGCCAGCAGCCAATCGTCGAGCGGGGGGTTGTATTTT. Its translation: CASSQSSSGGLYF.